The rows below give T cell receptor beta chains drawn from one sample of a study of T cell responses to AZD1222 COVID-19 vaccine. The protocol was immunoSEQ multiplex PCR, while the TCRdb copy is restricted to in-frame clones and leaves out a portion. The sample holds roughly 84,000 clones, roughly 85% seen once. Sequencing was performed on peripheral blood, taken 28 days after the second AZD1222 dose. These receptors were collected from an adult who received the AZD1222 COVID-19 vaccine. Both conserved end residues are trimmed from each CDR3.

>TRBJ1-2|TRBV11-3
ASSSGQYGYT
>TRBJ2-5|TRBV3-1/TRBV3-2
ASAGLAGQETQY
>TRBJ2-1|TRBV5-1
ASTWSGTYNEQF
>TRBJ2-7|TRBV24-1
ATSDGGYEQY
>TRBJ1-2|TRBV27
ASSQGGYGYT
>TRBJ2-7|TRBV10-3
ANSGTSGRADEQY
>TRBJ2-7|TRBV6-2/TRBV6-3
ASSYLFGRALEQY
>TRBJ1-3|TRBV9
ASSVEGTGNTIY
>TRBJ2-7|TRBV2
ASSVGQGILYEQY
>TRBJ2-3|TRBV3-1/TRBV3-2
ASSEDRATDTQY
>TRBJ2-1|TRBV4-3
ASSQEIGGYNEQF
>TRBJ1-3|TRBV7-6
ASLRGTGVGNTIY
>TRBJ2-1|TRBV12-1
ASSSTSGGCSSYNEQF
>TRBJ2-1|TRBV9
ASSALGGLGYNEQF
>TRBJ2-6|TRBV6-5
ASSLQGSGANVLT